This T cell receptor (beta chain) derives from a study of a mutant IDH1 vaccine in newly diagnosed glioma. Study-level information: Patients received eight vaccinations in weeks 1, 3, 5, 7, 11, 15, 19, 23. There were roughly 60% males and roughly 38% females among treated patients, whose mean age was 40.4 years. Findings and limits, study-wide: Alterations occurring in top peripheral T cell clonotypes seemed unrelated to pseudoprogression.

The CDR3 length is 15 residues. Germline V lookup: CDR1 SGHRS, CDR2 YFSETQ. With V trimmed by 0 bases and J by 5 bases, 1 base remained unmatched. As to this clone: The antigen is not known.

Libraries were prepared by immunoSEQ multiplex PCR; TCRdb keeps only in-frame clonotypes and omits some of them. Of about 40,000 clones listed, over 80% were seen once; the top ten hold about 2.2%. Stated time point: week 11, during vaccination. Each vaccine dose was 300 ug of mutant IDH1 20-mer peptide, with topical imiquimod. The material was PBMCs, obtained from a glioma patient whose treatment included an IDH1 peptide vaccine. The chain couples TRBV5-1 to TRBJ2-1; the match to TRBD2 covers 11 bases. The sequence was collected from a man in his forties with glioma. The CDR3 sequence: CASSLALAGDNEQFF. CDR3 DNA sequence: TGCGCCAGCAGCTTGGCACTAGCGGGGGACAATGAGCAGTTCTTC. The variable domain in full, completed from reference TRBV5-1 and TRBJ2-1, reads KAGVTQTPRYLIKTRGQQVTLSCSPISGHRSVSWYQQTPGQGLQFLFEYFSETQRNKGNFPGRFSGRQFSNSRSEMNVSTLELGDSALYLCASSLALAGDNEQFFGPGTRLTVL.